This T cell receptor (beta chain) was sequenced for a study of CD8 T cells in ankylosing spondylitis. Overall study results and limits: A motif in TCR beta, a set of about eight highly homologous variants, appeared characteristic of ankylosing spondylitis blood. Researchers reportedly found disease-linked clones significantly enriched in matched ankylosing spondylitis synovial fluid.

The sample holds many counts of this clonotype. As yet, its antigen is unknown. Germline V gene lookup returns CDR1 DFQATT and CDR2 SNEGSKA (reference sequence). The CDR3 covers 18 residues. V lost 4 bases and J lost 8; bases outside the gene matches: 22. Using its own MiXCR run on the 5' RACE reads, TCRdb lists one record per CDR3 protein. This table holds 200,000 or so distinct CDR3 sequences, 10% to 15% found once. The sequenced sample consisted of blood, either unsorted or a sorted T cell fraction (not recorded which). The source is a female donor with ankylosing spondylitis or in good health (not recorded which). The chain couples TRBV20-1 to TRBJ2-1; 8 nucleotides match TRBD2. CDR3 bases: TGCAGTGCTATCAGCTTTCGGGTTACGTGGCGGGAGGTTGATGAGCAGTTCTTC. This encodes CSAISFRVTWREVDEQFF.